Below, one TCR beta chain is given with its context. Excluded were patients having autoimmune disease history or systemic immunosuppression. The protocol was immunoSEQ multiplex PCR, while the TCRdb copy is restricted to in-frame clones and leaves out a portion. Among some 60,000 clones listed, about 89% were seen once. Germline assignment: CDR1 LNHDA and CDR2 SQIVND (reference sequence). Deletions cut 1 base from V and 0 bases from J, with 7 bases between. The CDR3 runs 15 residues. The data are from a study of OX40 agonist ivuxolimab in advanced cancers. Study-wide context: Patients were treated with ivuxolimab, an agonistic anti-OX40 (CD134) antibody. Hepatocellular carcinoma, melanoma, renal cell or head and neck cancer was diagnosed in the dose-escalation patients.

The sequencing here drew on CD4+ or CD8+ T cells sorted from blood, taken in a trial of the OX40 agonist ivuxolimab. This sequence was found in an adult with an advanced solid tumor such as melanoma, head and neck, liver or kidney cancer. The chain combines TRBV19 with TRBJ1-5; a weak D match, TRBD1 (5 bases). Written as DNA, the CDR3 is TGTGCCAGTAGTATAGCAGGGTATAGCAATCAGCCCCAGCATTTT. This codes for CASSIAGYSNQPQHF.